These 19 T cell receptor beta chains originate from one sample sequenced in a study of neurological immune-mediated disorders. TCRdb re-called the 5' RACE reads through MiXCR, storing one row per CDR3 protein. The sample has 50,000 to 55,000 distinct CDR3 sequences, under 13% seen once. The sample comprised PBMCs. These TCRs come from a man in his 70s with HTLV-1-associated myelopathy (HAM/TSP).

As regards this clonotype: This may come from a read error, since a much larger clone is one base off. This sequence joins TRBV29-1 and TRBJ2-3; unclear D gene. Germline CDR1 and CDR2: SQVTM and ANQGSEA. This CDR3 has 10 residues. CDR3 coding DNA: TGCAACGTTGCCTGGGATACGCAGTATTTT. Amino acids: CNVAWDTQYF.

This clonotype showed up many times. The DNA of the CDR3 is TGTGCCAGCAGTTACCTTCGGGGACAGGCCGAGCAGTTCTTC. Translated: CASSYLRGQAEQFF. The V and J genes are TRBV6-5 and TRBJ2-1; 8 positions agree with TRBD1. There are 14 residues in the CDR3. CDR1 MNHEY and CDR2 SVGAGI come from the germline V gene. The J segment lost 10 bases and the V segment lost 2 bases, leaving 7 bases of the junction unmatched.

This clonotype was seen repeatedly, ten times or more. The CDR3 DNA follows: TGCGCCAGCAGCCGTCCCGGAACCGGGACTAGCGTCCATAGCTCCTACAATGAGCAGTTCTTC. Protein product: CASSRPGTGTSVHSSYNEQFF. The chain carries TRBV5-1 and TRBJ2-1; 10 nucleotides agree with TRBD2. Unmatched junction bases numbered 19, after V lost 4 bases and J lost 0 bases. Germline assignment: CDR1 SGHRS and CDR2 YFSETQ. The CDR3 contains 21 residues.

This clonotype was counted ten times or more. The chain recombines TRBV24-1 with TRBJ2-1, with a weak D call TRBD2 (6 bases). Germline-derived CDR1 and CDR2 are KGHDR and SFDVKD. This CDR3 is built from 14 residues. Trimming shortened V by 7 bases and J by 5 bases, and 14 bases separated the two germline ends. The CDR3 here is CATRSAGRNNEQFF. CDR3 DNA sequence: TGTGCCACCAGATCTGCCGGGAGAAACAATGAGCAGTTCTTC.

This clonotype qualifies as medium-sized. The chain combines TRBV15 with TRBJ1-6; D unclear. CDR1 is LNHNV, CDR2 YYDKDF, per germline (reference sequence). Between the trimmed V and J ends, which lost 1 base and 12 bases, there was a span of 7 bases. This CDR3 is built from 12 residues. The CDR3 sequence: CATSRGEEPLHF. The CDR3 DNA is TGTGCCACCAGCAGAGGGGAGGAACCCCTCCACTTT.

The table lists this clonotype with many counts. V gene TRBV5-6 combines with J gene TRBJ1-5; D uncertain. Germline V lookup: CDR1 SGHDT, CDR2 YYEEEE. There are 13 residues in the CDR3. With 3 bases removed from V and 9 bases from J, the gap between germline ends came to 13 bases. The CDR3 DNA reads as TGTGCCAGCAGCTCGGGCGATGGGAGGCCCCAGCATTTT. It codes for CASSSGDGRPQHF.

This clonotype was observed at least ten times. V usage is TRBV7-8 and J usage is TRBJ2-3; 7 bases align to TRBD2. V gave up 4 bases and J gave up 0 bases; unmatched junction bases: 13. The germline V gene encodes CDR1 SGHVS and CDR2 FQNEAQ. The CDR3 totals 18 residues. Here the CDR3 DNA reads TGTGCCAGCAGCTCGTCAATTCGGGCTAGCGGTAGCACAGATACGCAGTATTTT. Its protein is CASSSSIRASGSTDTQYF.

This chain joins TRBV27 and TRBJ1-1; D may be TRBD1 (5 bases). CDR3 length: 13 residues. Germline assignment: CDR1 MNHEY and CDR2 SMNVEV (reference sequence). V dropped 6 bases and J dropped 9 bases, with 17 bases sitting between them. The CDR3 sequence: CASRQGSGMKAFF. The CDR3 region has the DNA TGTGCCAGCAGGCAGGGTTCGGGGATGAAAGCTTTCTTT.

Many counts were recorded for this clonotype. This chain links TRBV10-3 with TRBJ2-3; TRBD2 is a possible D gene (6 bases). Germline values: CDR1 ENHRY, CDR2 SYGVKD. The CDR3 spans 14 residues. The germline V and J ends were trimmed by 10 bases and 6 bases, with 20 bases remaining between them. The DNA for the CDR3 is TGTGCCACCTCTTTTAGCGGAGGCGGGGATACGCAGTATTTT. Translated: CATSFSGGGDTQYF.

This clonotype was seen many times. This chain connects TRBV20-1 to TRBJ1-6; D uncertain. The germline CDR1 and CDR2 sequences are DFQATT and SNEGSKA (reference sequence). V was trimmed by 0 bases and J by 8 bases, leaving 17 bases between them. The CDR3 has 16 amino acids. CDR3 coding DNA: TGCAGTGCTAGAGATGGGTGGGCCACTGGGGATTCACCCCTCCACTTT. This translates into CSARDGWATGDSPLHF.

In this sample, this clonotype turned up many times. The CDR3 loop is CASSDHRGTDTQYF. The CDR3 DNA reads as TGTGCCAGCAGTGATCACAGGGGAACAGATACGCAGTATTTT. The rearrangement links TRBV27 to TRBJ2-3; 7 nucleotides agree with TRBD1. Germline V gene lookup returns CDR1 MNHEY and CDR2 SMNVEV (reference sequence). V trimming: 5 bases; J trimming: 3 bases; junction bases outside the gene matches: 5. The CDR3 consists of 14 residues.

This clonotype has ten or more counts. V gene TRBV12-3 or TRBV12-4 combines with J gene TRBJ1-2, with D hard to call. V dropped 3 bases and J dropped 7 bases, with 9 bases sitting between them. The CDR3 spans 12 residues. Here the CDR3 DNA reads TGTGCCAGCAGTTTCGAGATTCGTGGCTACACCTTC. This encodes CASSFEIRGYTF.

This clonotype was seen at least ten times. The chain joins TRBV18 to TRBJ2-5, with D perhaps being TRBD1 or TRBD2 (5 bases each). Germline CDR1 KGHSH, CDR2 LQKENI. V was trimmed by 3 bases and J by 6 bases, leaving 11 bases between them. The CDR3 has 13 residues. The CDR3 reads CASSPIEGKTQYF. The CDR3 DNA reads TGTGCCAGCTCACCCATCGAGGGGAAGACCCAGTACTTC.

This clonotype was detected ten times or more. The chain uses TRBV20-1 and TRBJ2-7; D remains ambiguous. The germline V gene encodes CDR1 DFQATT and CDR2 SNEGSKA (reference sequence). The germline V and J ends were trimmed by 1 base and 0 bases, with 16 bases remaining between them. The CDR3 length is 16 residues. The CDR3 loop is CSARVGTNRASYEQYF. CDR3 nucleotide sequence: TGCAGTGCTAGAGTCGGTACAAATCGGGCCTCCTACGAGCAGTACTTC.

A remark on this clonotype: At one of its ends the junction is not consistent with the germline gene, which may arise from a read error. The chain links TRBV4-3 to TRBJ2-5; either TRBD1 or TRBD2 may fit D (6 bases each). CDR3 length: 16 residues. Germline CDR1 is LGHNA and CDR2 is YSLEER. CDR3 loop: CASSQDGGHYQETKYF. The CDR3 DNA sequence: TGCGCCAGCAGCCAAGATGGGGGGCATTATCAAGAGACCAAGTACTTC.

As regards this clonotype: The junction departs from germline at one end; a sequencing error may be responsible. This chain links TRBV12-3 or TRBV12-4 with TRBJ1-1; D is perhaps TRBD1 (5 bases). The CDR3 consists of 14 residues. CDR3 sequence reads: CVSRRGLLNTEAFF. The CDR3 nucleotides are TGTGTCAGCAGACGGGGACTCCTAAACACTGAAGCTTTCTTT.

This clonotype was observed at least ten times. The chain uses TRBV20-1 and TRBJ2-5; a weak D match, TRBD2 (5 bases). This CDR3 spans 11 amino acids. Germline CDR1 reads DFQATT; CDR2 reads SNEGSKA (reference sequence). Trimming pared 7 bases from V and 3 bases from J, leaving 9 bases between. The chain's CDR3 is CSGLAEETQYF. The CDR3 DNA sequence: TGCAGTGGGCTAGCTGAAGAGACCCAGTACTTC.

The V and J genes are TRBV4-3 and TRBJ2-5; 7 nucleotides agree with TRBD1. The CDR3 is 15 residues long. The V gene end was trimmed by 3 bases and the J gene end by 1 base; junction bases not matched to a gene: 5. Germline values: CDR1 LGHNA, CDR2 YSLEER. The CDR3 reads CASSHGDRTQETQYF. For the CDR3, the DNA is TGCGCCAGCAGCCATGGGGACAGAACCCAAGAGACCCAGTACTTC.

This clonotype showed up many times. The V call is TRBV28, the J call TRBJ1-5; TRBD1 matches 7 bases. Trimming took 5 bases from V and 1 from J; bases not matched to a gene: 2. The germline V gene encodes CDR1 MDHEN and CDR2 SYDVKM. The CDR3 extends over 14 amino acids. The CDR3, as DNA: TGTGCCAGCAGTCCAGGGGGAAGCAATCAGCCCCAGCATTTT. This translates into CASSPGGSNQPQHF.